These 27 T cell receptor beta chains originate from one sample sequenced in a study of blood T cell repertoires in COVID-19. Profiled with immunoSEQ multiplex PCR; TCRdb holds only in-frame clones, not every one. The table has about 230,000 clones, approximately 85% seen once; the top ten hold 4.5% to 6%. The sequencing sample was made of peripheral blood. Receptor source: a man aged 50 to 59 with COVID-19, enrolled during active disease.

V and J are TRBV14 and TRBJ2-7; D gene uncertain. This CDR3 spans 11 amino acids. The V gene's germline CDR1 is SGHDN and CDR2 FVKESK. V lost 4 bases and J 5 bases, leaving 6 bases between the germline ends. The chain's CDR3 is CASSRLNEQYF. CDR3 nucleotides: TGTGCCAGCAGCCGACTCAACGAGCAGTACTTC.

This clone showed up just a few times. The V gene is TRBV28, the J gene TRBJ1-2, with D perhaps TRBD1 (6 bases). Trimming removed 5 bases at V and 7 bases at J, with 20 bases between. There are 15 residues in the CDR3. CDR1 and CDR2 from the germline V gene are MDHEN and SYDVKM. DNA of the CDR3: TGTGCCAGCAGTCCCGCCTCCGGGACACCGATTGGCTACACCTTC. This codes for CASSPASGTPIGYTF.

The chain uses TRBV7-2 and TRBJ1-1; D gene ambiguous. V lost 5 bases and J 1 base, leaving 11 bases between the germline ends. This CDR3 spans 14 amino acids. In germline, CDR1 is SGHTA, CDR2 FQGNSA. The CDR3 is CASSLRVSNTEAFF. The CDR3 DNA reads as TGTGCCAGCAGCCTCCGGGTCTCGAACACTGAAGCTTTCTTT.

This chain joins TRBV11-2 and TRBJ2-3; the match to TRBD2 covers 11 bases. The germline CDR1 and CDR2 sequences are SGHAT and FQNNGV. The CDR3 totals 17 residues. The J segment lost 0 bases and the V segment lost 1 base, leaving 3 bases of the junction unmatched. Here the CDR3 reads CASSLVIAGGSTDTQYF. In nucleotides, the CDR3 is TGTGCCAGCAGCTTAGTAATAGCGGGGGGGAGCACAGATACGCAGTATTTT.

This chain uses TRBV6-2 or TRBV6-3 with TRBJ1-6; the match to TRBD1 covers 12 bases. Germline trimming cut 5 bases from V and 7 bases from J; bases unmatched to any gene: 6. This CDR3 region has 16 residues. Germline V gene lookup returns CDR1 MNHEY and CDR2 SVGEGT. This chain's CDR3 is CASSTGTGGTNSPLHF. CDR3 in DNA: TGTGCCAGCAGTACGGGGACAGGGGGCACGAATTCACCCCTCCACTTT.

J is TRBJ2-1 and V is TRBV18; 7 positions match TRBD2. This CDR3 region has 12 residues. The germline gives CDR1 KGHSH, CDR2 LQKENI. Losses at the gene ends were 6 bases for V and 7 bases for J; bases not matched to a gene: 3. The CDR3 is CASSQGGNEQFF. Here the CDR3 DNA reads TGTGCCAGCTCGCAGGGAGGGAATGAGCAGTTCTTC.

The chain is built from TRBV7-3 and TRBJ1-1, with 9 bases that match TRBD1. The CDR3 sequence is 16 residues long. Germline V gives CDR1 SGHTA, CDR2 FQGTGA. V lost 1 base to trimming and J lost 4 bases; unmatched junction nucleotides: 7. The CDR3 nucleotides read TGTGCCAGCAGCTTAAAGGGTGGGGACAGGGCCACTGAAGCTTTCTTT. Translation: CASSLKGGDRATEAFF.

J is TRBJ2-5 and V is TRBV5-6; weak D call: TRBD2 (5 bases). Germline CDR1 and CDR2: SGHDT and YYEEEE. Trimming pared 2 bases from V and 4 bases from J, leaving 18 bases between. The CDR3 runs 16 residues. The CDR3 region is CASSLTVGPEGETQYF. As DNA, the CDR3 is TGTGCCAGCAGCTTAACGGTCGGCCCCGAGGGAGAGACCCAGTACTTC.

The chain combines TRBV5-1 with TRBJ2-5; 9 positions match TRBD2. This CDR3 has 15 amino acids. With 4 bases clipped from V and 5 bases from J, the junction kept 9 bases outside the gene matches. Germline CDR1 and CDR2: SGHRS and YFSETQ. CDR3 protein: CASSRLGLATETQYF. CDR3 bases: TGCGCCAGCAGCCGTCTCGGACTAGCGACGGAGACCCAGTACTTC. The complete variable domain, with remaining parts taken from reference TRBV5-1 and TRBJ2-5, reads KAGVTQTPRYLIKTRGQQVTLSCSPISGHRSVSWYQQTPGQGLQFLFEYFSETQRNKGNFPGRFSGRQFSNSRSEMNVSTLELGDSALYLCASSRLGLATETQYFGPGTRLLVL.

This chain uses TRBV2 with TRBJ1-5; D gene ambiguous. The V gene's germline CDR1 is SNHLY and CDR2 FYNNEI. This CDR3 is 14 amino acids long. V lost 1 base and J 0 bases, leaving 4 bases between the germline ends. The CDR3 DNA sequence: TGTGCCAGCAGTGAAGTAAATAGCAATCAGCCCCAGCATTTT. It translates to CASSEVNSNQPQHF. The variable domain in full, with the rest retrieved from reference TRBV2 and TRBJ1-5, is EPEVTQTPSHQVTQMGQEVILRCVPISNHLYFYWYRQILGQKVEFLVSFYNNEISEKSEIFDDQFSVERPDGSNFTLKIRSTKLEDSAMYFCASSEVNSNQPQHFGDGTRLSIL.

This clone occurred a few times. The chain employs TRBV12-3 or TRBV12-4 and TRBJ1-2; TRBD1 might be the D (6 bases). Trimming took 10 bases from V and 0 from J, leaving 12 bases between them. The CDR3 sequence is 13 residues long. The DNA for the CDR3 is TGTGCCATTTACAGGGACACTAACTATGGCTACACCTTC. It yields the protein CAIYRDTNYGYTF.

The chain employs TRBV28 and TRBJ2-7; maybe TRBD2 (5 bases). Germline loops: CDR1 MDHEN, CDR2 SYDVKM. This CDR3 has 14 residues. Trimming took off 7 bases at V and 6 bases at J, with 19 bases between the two ends. The CDR3 DNA follows: TGTGCCAGCACGGGTGGGAGACGGCTAGCCGAGCAGTACTTC. Translating it yields CASTGGRRLAEQYF.

The chain uses TRBV6-6 and TRBJ2-7; TRBD1 matches 10 bases. This CDR3 comprises 14 residues. Germline V gene sequence: CDR1 MNHNY, CDR2 SVGAGI (reference sequence). V was clipped by 6 bases and J by 4 bases; unmatched bases: 6. The CDR3 coding sequence is TGTGCCAGCAGCCTCGGGACAGGGGTTTACGAGCAGTACTTC. Residues: CASSLGTGVYEQYF.

V usage is TRBV5-5 and J usage is TRBJ2-3; D might be TRBD1 (7 bases). Deletions cut 5 bases from V and 3 bases from J, with 16 bases between. The CDR3 runs 15 residues. From germline, CDR1 is SGHKS and CDR2 YYEKEE (reference sequence). In DNA, the CDR3 is TGTGCCAGCAGTTCGCCAGGGGGGTTGACAGATACGCAGTATTTT. Translated: CASSSPGGLTDTQYF.

With regard to this clone: Other DNA variants within this sample encode the same CDR3. The rearrangement uses TRBV6-2 or TRBV6-3 and TRBJ1-5; 12 bases align to TRBD1. With 5 bases clipped from V and 7 bases from J, the junction kept 3 bases outside the gene matches. The CDR3 runs to 14 residues. CDR1 and CDR2 from the germline V gene are MNHEY and SVGEGT. The CDR3 loop reads CASSGTGGRQPQHF. CDR3 bases: TGTGCCAGCAGTGGGACAGGGGGCCGGCAGCCCCAGCATTTT.

The rearrangement links TRBV6-2 or TRBV6-3 to TRBJ1-5; 10 bases line up with TRBD1. This CDR3 has 16 amino acids. V trimming: 5 bases; J trimming: 5 bases; junction bases outside the gene matches: 9. The V gene's germline CDR1 is MNHEY and CDR2 SVGEGT. As DNA, the CDR3 is TGTGCCAGCAGTCGAGCCGGGACAGGGGTACATCAGCCCCAGCATTTT. Its protein is CASSRAGTGVHQPQHF.

This rearrangement joins TRBV2 to TRBJ1-1; D is unclear. CDR1 and CDR2 (germline): SNHLY, FYNNEI. Trimming left V 5 bases short and J 0 bases short, with 7 bases between. The CDR3 is 13 residues long. The CDR3 loop reads CASSSQMNTEAFF. The CDR3 DNA reads TGTGCCAGCAGTTCTCAGATGAACACTGAAGCTTTCTTT.

The J gene is TRBJ1-3, the V gene TRBV6-5, with D perhaps TRBD1 (6 bases). Germline V CDR1 and CDR2: MNHEY, SVGAGI. The germline V and J ends were trimmed by 6 bases and 4 bases, with 10 bases remaining between them. CDR3 length: 13 residues. The DNA for the CDR3 is TGTGCCAGCAGCACAGGGCGGGGAAACACCATATATTTT. It encodes CASSTGRGNTIYF.

Comments on this clone: One junction end does not reproduce the germline sequence, and a read error may be involved. This chain joins TRBV7-7 and TRBJ2-3, with D maybe TRBD1 (6 bases). The CDR3 consists of 14 residues. Germline V gives CDR1 SSHAT, CDR2 FNYEAQ (reference sequence). In DNA, the CDR3 is TGTGCTAGCAGCTTAGGGCAGGGGACAGATACGCAGTATTTT. Protein sequence: CASSLGQGTDTQYF. Full variable domain (rest looked up from reference TRBV7-7 and TRBJ2-3): GAGVSQSPRYKVTKRGQDVTLRCDPISSHATLYWYQQALGQGPEFLTYFNYEAQPDKSGLPSDRFSAERPEGSISTLTIQRTEQRDSAMYRCASSLGQGTDTQYFGPGTRLTVL.

The chain combines TRBV18 with TRBJ2-1; tentative D call: TRBD1 (5 bases). In germline, CDR1 is KGHSH, CDR2 LQKENI. The CDR3 spans 18 residues. V was pared by 4 bases and J by 0 bases, with 19 bases between. In DNA form, the CDR3 reads TGTGCCAGCTCACTCAAAAGGACAACTTTGAGCTCCTACAATGAGCAGTTCTTC. It encodes CASSLKRTTLSSYNEQFF. Looking up the rest from reference TRBV18 and TRBJ2-1 gives the full variable domain: NAGVMQNPRHLVRRRGQEARLRCSPMKGHSHVYWYRQLPEEGLKFMVYLQKENIIDESGMPKERFSAEFPKEGPSILRIQQVVRGDSAAYFCASSLKRTTLSSYNEQFFGPGTRLTVL.

The chain links TRBV28 to TRBJ1-3; 10 bases line up with TRBD1. Germline V gives CDR1 MDHEN, CDR2 SYDVKM. V shed 6 bases, J shed 2 bases, and the junction held 4 bases outside the gene matches. The CDR3 loop spans 15 amino acids. The CDR3 coding sequence is TGTGCCAGCAGCAGGACAGGGGGGCCTGGAAACACCATATATTTT. This codes for CASSRTGGPGNTIYF.

The table lists this clone with a count of one. The chain couples TRBV6-5 to TRBJ1-5; D is possibly TRBD1 (6 bases). The CDR3 is 14 residues long. V dropped 7 bases and J dropped 7 bases, with 17 bases sitting between them. The germline CDR1 and CDR2 sequences are MNHEY and SVGAGI. The CDR3 is CASKTTGSRQPQHF. DNA of the CDR3: TGTGCCAGCAAAACTACAGGGAGTCGGCAGCCCCAGCATTTT.

The sample holds a few counts of this clone. The chain combines TRBV6-4 with TRBJ1-2; TRBD1 is a possible D gene (6 bases). V dropped 3 bases and J dropped 8 bases, with 13 bases sitting between them. CDR3 length: 13 amino acids. The V gene's germline CDR1 is MRHNA and CDR2 SNTAGT. The CDR3 here is CASSENRVGGYTF. In DNA form, the CDR3 reads TGTGCCAGCAGTGAGAACAGGGTCGGGGGCTACACCTTC.

V gene TRBV18 combines with J gene TRBJ2-3; D possibly corresponds to TRBD2 (5 bases). Germline CDR1 is KGHSH and CDR2 is LQKENI. The CDR3 is 17 amino acids. Between the trimmed V and J ends, which lost 3 bases and 1 base, there was a span of 17 bases. Here the CDR3 reads CASSPLGLYPGTDTQYF. Written as DNA, the CDR3 is TGTGCCAGCTCACCCCTAGGACTCTACCCGGGCACAGATACGCAGTATTTT.

The chain uses TRBV2 and TRBJ1-5; 10 bases match TRBD1. The CDR3 is made up of 16 amino acids. Germline CDR1 and CDR2: SNHLY and FYNNEI. Germline trimming cut 6 bases from V and 7 bases from J; bases unmatched to any gene: 12. The CDR3 sequence is CASRGWTGGLRQPQHF. As DNA, the CDR3 is TGTGCCAGCAGAGGTTGGACAGGGGGTTTGAGGCAGCCCCAGCATTTT.

V and J are TRBV6-5 and TRBJ1-3; 7 bases map to TRBD1. The J segment lost 4 bases and the V segment lost 0 bases, leaving 3 bases of the junction unmatched. The CDR3 runs to 15 residues. Germline loops: CDR1 MNHEY, CDR2 SVGAGI. The CDR3 reads CASSYSIRGGNTIYF. The CDR3 bases are TGTGCCAGCAGTTACTCGATCAGGGGGGGAAACACCATATATTTT.

J is TRBJ1-6 and V is TRBV5-4, with TRBD1 matching 9 bases. V dropped 4 bases and J dropped 8; count of bases not matched to a gene: 4. CDR1 is SGHNT, CDR2 YYREEE, per germline (reference sequence). This CDR3 contains 14 residues. The CDR3 here is CASSARQGDSPLHF. Written as DNA, the CDR3 is TGTGCCAGCAGCGCAAGACAGGGGGATTCACCCCTCCACTTT.